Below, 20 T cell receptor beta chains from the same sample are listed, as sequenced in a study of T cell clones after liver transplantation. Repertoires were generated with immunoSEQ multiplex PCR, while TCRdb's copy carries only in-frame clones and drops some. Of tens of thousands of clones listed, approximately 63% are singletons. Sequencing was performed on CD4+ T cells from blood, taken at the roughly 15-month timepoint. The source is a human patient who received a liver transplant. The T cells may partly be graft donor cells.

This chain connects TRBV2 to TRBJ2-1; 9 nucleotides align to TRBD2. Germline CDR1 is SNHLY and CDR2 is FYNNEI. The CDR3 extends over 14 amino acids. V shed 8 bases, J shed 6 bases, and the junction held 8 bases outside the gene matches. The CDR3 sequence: CASRSGTSSNEQFF. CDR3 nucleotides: TGTGCCAGCCGATCCGGGACTAGCTCCAATGAGCAGTTCTTC.

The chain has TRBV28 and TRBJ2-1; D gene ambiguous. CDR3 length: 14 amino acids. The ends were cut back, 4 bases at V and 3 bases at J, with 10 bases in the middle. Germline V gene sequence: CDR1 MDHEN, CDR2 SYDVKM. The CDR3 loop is CASSSTHLYNEQFF. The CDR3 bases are TGTGCCAGCAGTTCTACCCACCTCTACAATGAGCAGTTCTTC.

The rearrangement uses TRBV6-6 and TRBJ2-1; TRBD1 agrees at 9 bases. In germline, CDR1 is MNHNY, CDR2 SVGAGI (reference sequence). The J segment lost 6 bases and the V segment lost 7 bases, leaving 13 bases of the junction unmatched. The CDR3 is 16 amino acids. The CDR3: CASTVKRGQGGNEQFF. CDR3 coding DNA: TGTGCCAGCACAGTTAAGAGGGGACAGGGCGGCAATGAGCAGTTCTTC.

The CDR3 bases are TGTGCCAGCAGCTTGGACAGGGGTCAGGAAAAACTGTTTTTT. As protein: CASSLDRGQEKLFF. This chain joins TRBV5-4 and TRBJ1-4; 7 bases match TRBD1. Trimming at V came to 0 bases and at J to 8 bases, leaving 4 bases not matched to a gene. The germline V gene has CDR1 SGHNT and CDR2 YYREEE (reference sequence). CDR3 length: 14 residues.

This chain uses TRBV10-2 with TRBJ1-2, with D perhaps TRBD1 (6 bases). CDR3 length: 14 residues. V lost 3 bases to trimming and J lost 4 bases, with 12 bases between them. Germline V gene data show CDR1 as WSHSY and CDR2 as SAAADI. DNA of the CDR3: TGCGCCAGCAGTGATACAGGGATCGGCTATGGCTACACCTTC. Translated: CASSDTGIGYGYTF.

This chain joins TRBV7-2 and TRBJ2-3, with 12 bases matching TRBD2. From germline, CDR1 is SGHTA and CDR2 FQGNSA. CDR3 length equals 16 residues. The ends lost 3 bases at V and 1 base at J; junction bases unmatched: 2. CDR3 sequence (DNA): TGTGCCAGCAGCTTGAGACTAGCGGGGGGCACAGATACGCAGTATTTT. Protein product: CASSLRLAGGTDTQYF.

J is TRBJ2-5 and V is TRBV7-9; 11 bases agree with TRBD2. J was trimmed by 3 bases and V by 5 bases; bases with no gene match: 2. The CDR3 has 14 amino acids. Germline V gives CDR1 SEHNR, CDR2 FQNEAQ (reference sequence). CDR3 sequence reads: CASSPGLAEETQYF. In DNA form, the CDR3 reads TGTGCCAGCAGCCCGGGACTAGCGGAAGAGACCCAGTACTTC.

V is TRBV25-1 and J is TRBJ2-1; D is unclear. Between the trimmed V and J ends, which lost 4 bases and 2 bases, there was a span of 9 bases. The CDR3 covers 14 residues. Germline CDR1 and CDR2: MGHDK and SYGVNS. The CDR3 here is CASSGGPPYNEQFF. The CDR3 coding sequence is TGTGCCAGCAGTGGCGGCCCTCCCTACAATGAGCAGTTCTTC.

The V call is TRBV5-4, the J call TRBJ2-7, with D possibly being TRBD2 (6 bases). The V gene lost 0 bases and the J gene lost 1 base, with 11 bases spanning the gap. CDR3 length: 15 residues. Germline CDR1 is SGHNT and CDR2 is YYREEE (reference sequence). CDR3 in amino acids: CASSLDSGRSYEQYF. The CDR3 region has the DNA TGTGCCAGCAGCTTGGACTCAGGGAGGTCCTACGAGCAGTACTTC. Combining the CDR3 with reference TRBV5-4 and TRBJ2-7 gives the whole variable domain ETGVTQSPTHLIKTRGQQVTLRCSSQSGHNTVSWYQQALGQGPQFIFQYYREEENGRGNFPPRFSGLQFPNYSSELNVNALELDDSALYLCASSLDSGRSYEQYFGPGTRLTVT.

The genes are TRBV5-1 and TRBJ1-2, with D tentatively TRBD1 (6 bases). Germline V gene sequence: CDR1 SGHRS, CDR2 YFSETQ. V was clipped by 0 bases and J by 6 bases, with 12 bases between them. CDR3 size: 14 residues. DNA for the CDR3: TGCGCCAGCAGCTTGGGTGGGGCAGGGGATGGCTACACCTTC. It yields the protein CASSLGGAGDGYTF.

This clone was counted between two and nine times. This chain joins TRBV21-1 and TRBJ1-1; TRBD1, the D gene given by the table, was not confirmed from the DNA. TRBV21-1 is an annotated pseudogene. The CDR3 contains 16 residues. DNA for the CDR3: TGTGCCAGCAGCAAAGGCGGGGGACAGGGGAACACTGAAGCTTTCTTT. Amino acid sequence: CASSKGGGQGNTEAFF.

The DNA of the CDR3 is TGTGCCAGCAGTTTAGGGGGCCAGGGTGAAAAACTGTTTTTT. It codes for CASSLGGQGEKLFF. The chain links TRBV5-6 to TRBJ1-4, with 7 bases fitting TRBD1. Per germline, CDR1 SGHDT and CDR2 YYEEEE. This CDR3 is built from 14 residues. V dropped 5 bases and J dropped 7; count of bases not matched to a gene: 8.

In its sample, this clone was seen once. This CDR3 reads CASSLGQGRYNEQFF. The CDR3 DNA follows: TGTGCCAGCAGCTTGGGACAGGGTAGGTACAATGAGCAGTTCTTC. The chain employs TRBV5-6 and TRBJ2-1; 7 bases line up with TRBD1. Germline CDR1 reads SGHDT; CDR2 reads YYEEEE. V was pared by 0 bases and J by 4 bases, with 4 bases of the junction left unmatched. This CDR3 region has 15 residues.

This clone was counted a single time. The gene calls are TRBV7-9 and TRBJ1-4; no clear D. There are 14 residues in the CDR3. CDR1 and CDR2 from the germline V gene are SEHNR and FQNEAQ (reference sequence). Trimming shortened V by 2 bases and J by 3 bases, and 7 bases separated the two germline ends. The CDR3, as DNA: TGTGCCAGCAGCTTACGGTCGGCTAATGAAAAACTGTTTTTT. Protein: CASSLRSANEKLFF.

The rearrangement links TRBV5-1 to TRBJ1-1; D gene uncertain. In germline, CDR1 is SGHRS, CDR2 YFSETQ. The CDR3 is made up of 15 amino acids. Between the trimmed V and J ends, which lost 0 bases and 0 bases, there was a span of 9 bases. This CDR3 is CASSLASEVNTEAFF. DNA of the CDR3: TGCGCCAGCAGCTTGGCATCAGAGGTGAACACTGAAGCTTTCTTT. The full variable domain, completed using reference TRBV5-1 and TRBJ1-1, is KAGVTQTPRYLIKTRGQQVTLSCSPISGHRSVSWYQQTPGQGLQFLFEYFSETQRNKGNFPGRFSGRQFSNSRSEMNVSTLELGDSALYLCASSLASEVNTEAFFGQGTRLTVV.

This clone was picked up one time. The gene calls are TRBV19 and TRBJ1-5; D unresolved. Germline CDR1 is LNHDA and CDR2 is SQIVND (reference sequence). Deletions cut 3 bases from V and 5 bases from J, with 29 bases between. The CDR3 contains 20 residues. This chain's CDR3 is CASSILRTPGQTFKDQPQHF. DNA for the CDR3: TGTGCCAGTAGTATTCTTCGGACCCCCGGTCAGACGTTTAAGGATCAGCCCCAGCATTTT.

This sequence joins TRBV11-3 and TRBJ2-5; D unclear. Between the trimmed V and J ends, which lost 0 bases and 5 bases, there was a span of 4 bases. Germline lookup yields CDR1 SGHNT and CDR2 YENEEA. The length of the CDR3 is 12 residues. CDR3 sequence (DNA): TGTGCCAGCAGCTTAGACCGGGAGACCCAGTACTTC. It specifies CASSLDRETQYF.

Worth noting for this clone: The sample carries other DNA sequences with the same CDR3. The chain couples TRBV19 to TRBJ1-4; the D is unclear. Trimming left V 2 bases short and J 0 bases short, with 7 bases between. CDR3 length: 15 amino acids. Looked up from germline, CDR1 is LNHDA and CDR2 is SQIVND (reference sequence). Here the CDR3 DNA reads TGTGCCAGTAGTATAACGGCAGCAACTAATGAAAAACTGTTTTTT. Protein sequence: CASSITAATNEKLFF.

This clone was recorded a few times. CDR3 loop: CASSSEGWEQYF. Written as DNA, the CDR3 is TGTGCCAGCAGCTCAGAGGGGTGGGAGCAGTACTTC. The chain employs TRBV7-9 and TRBJ2-7; D tentatively reads TRBD1 or TRBD2 (5 bases each). V shed 4 bases and J shed 7 bases, with 11 bases lying between them. CDR3 length: 12 amino acids. Germline V gives CDR1 SEHNR, CDR2 FQNEAQ (reference sequence). The variable domain in full, completed from reference TRBV7-9 and TRBJ2-7, reads DTGVSQNPRHKITKRGQNVTFRCDPISEHNRLYWYRQTLGQGPEFLTYFQNEAQLEKSRLLSDRFSAERPKGSFSTLEIQRTEQGDSAMYLCASSSEGWEQYFGPGTRLTVT.

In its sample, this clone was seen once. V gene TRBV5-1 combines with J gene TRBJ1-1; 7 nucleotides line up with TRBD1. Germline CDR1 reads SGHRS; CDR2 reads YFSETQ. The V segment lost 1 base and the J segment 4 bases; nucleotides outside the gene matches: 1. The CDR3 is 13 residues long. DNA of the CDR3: TGCGCCAGCAGCTTGCCAGGGGGCACTGAAGCTTTCTTT. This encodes CASSLPGGTEAFF. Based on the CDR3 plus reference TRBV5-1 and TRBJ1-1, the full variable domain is KAGVTQTPRYLIKTRGQQVTLSCSPISGHRSVSWYQQTPGQGLQFLFEYFSETQRNKGNFPGRFSGRQFSNSRSEMNVSTLELGDSALYLCASSLPGGTEAFFGQGTRLTVV.